What follows are 26 T cell receptor beta chains derived from one specimen sequenced in a study of blood T cells in healthy people across ages. With a J-beta primer mix and a sample-barcoded 5' primer, a second PCR ran 7 to 11 cycles. TCRdb re-derived calls from the 5' RACE reads in MiXCR, one entry per CDR3 protein. This table holds roughly 680,000 distinct CDR3 sequences, approximately 52% found once. Sequencing was done on a sample of blood. The source of these receptors is a woman of 80 years or more in good health.

As regards this clonotype: This clone may be a read error of a much larger clone one base away. The chain has TRBV30 and TRBJ2-7, with 10 bases lining up with TRBD1. The germline V gene has CDR1 GTSNPN and CDR2 SVGIG (reference sequence). The CDR3 is 14 residues long. Written as DNA, the CDR3 is TGTGCCTGGACTCCGGGACAGGGGACCTACGGGCAGTACTTC. This codes for CAWTPGQGTYGQYF.

This chain uses TRBV5-6 with TRBJ2-5; 8 positions match TRBD2. J was trimmed by 0 bases and V by 1 base; bases with no gene match: 5. The CDR3 sequence is 16 residues long. Germline V gene lookup returns CDR1 SGHDT and CDR2 YYEEEE. CDR3 in amino acids: CASSLPSGGYQETQYF. The CDR3 bases are TGTGCCAGCAGCTTGCCCAGCGGGGGATACCAAGAGACCCAGTACTTC.

This clonotype was picked up a small number of times. The chain couples TRBV6-1 to TRBJ1-5; TRBD1 aligns across 12 bases. The V gene's germline CDR1 is MNHNS and CDR2 SASEGT. V shed 7 bases, J shed 2 bases, and the junction held 3 bases outside the gene matches. CDR3 size: 15 residues. The chain's CDR3 is CASIGTGGRNQPQHF. The DNA of the CDR3 is TGTGCCAGCATCGGGACAGGGGGCCGCAATCAGCCCCAGCATTTT.

The chain is built from TRBV11-2 and TRBJ2-1, with D hard to call. V lost 5 bases, J lost 5 bases, and 10 bases lay in between. CDR1 and CDR2 from the germline V gene are SGHAT and FQNNGV. The length of the CDR3 is 13 residues. This chain's CDR3 is CASSRLSNNEQFF. The CDR3 region has the DNA TGTGCCAGCAGCCGGCTATCTAACAATGAGCAGTTCTTC. Full variable domain (missing parts from reference TRBV11-2 and TRBJ2-1): EAGVAQSPRYKIIEKRQSVAFWCNPISGHATLYWYQQILGQGPKLLIQFQNNGVVDDSQLPKDRFSAERLKGVDSTLKIQPAKLEDSAVYLCASSRLSNNEQFFGPGTRLTVL.

The rearrangement uses TRBV20-1 and TRBJ1-1; D is possibly TRBD1 (6 bases). This CDR3 contains 14 residues. Trimming left V 0 bases short and J 5 bases short, with 13 bases between. The V gene's germline CDR1 is DFQATT and CDR2 SNEGSKA (reference sequence). In nucleotides, the CDR3 is TGCAGTGCTAGAGATGCAGGGGCCGGAACTGAAGCTTTCTTT. Translation gives CSARDAGAGTEAFF.

This clonotype came up a few times. This rearrangement joins TRBV27 to TRBJ1-5; a weak D match, TRBD1 (6 bases). This CDR3 has 15 residues. V lost 8 bases to trimming and J lost 0 bases, with 14 bases between them. Germline V lookup: CDR1 MNHEY, CDR2 SMNVEV (reference sequence). CDR3 sequence: CASGQGKGSNQPQHF. The CDR3 nucleotides are TGTGCCAGCGGCCAGGGGAAAGGTAGCAATCAGCCCCAGCATTTT.

The V call is TRBV20-1, the J call TRBJ1-3; D remains unclear. Germline loops: CDR1 DFQATT, CDR2 SNEGSKA (reference sequence). The CDR3 covers 11 residues. Trimming removed 2 bases at V and 4 bases at J, with 3 bases between. CDR3 DNA: TGCAGTGCTAGACGGGGAAACACCATATATTTT. This translates into CSARRGNTIYF.

This chain joins TRBV14 and TRBJ2-1, with TRBD2 identical over 8 bases. The V gene end was trimmed by 2 bases and the J gene end by 6 bases; junction bases not matched to a gene: 12. This CDR3 has 17 amino acids. Germline loops: CDR1 SGHDN, CDR2 FVKESK. CDR3 residues: CASSQRGGTRGGNEQFF. The CDR3 DNA is TGTGCCAGCAGCCAACGTGGGGGGACTAGGGGCGGCAATGAGCAGTTCTTC.

This clonotype turned up a few times. The chain couples TRBV4-1 to TRBJ2-1; D is perhaps TRBD2 (5 bases). Trimming removed 0 bases at V and 4 bases at J, with 10 bases between. CDR3 size: 15 residues. CDR1 is MGHRA, CDR2 YSYEKL, per germline. CDR3 sequence: CASSQERALYNEQFF. As DNA, the CDR3 is TGCGCCAGCAGCCAAGAGAGGGCCTTATACAATGAGCAGTTCTTC.

CDR3 nucleotides: TGCGCCAGCAGCTCCGGGACAGGGGCAGAGACCCAGTACTTC. Translated, it gives CASSSGTGAETQYF. The chain is built from TRBV5-1 and TRBJ2-4; 10 nucleotides match TRBD1. The DNA end is a closer match to TRBJ2-5, so the J assignment may be wrong. The CDR3 contains 14 residues. Per germline, CDR1 SGHRS and CDR2 YFSETQ.

The chain's CDR3 is CSASFGSNYNEQFF. The CDR3 DNA follows: TGCAGTGCTTCTTTCGGGAGTAACTACAATGAGCAGTTCTTC. This rearrangement joins TRBV20-1 to TRBJ2-1; TRBD2 is a possible D gene (6 bases). This CDR3 comprises 14 residues. CDR1 and CDR2 from the germline V gene are DFQATT and SNEGSKA (reference sequence). Deletions cut 5 bases from V and 3 bases from J, with 14 bases between.

This sequence joins TRBV20-1 and TRBJ2-1, with 10 bases matching TRBD2. The V segment lost 0 bases and the J segment 5 bases; nucleotides outside the gene matches: 4. The CDR3 sequence is 15 residues long. Germline CDR1 is DFQATT and CDR2 is SNEGSKA (reference sequence). CDR3 residues: CSARDWLAGDNEQFF. The CDR3 DNA sequence: TGCAGTGCTAGAGATTGGCTAGCGGGAGACAATGAGCAGTTCTTC.

This chain connects TRBV14 to TRBJ2-5; D ambiguous. Germline lookup yields CDR1 SGHDN and CDR2 FVKESK. The CDR3 contains 15 residues. Trimming stripped 7 bases from V and 2 bases from J, with 17 bases between. CDR3 residues: CASTKVVAEQETQYF. The CDR3 nucleotides read TGTGCCAGCACCAAAGTTGTCGCAGAACAAGAGACCCAGTACTTC.

Comments on this clonotype: A much larger clone lies a single base off, so this may be a read error. The chain carries TRBV7-2 and TRBJ2-5; 9 nucleotides match TRBD1. The CDR3 covers 13 residues. Germline loops: CDR1 SGHTA, CDR2 FQGNSA. Trimming cost V 4 bases and J 7 bases; bases outside gene matches: 4. CDR3: CASSSGTGTTQYF. CDR3 DNA sequence: TGTGCCAGCAGCTCAGGGACAGGGACGACCCAGTACTTC.

Details on this clonotype: The CDR3 does not close with the conserved phenylalanine or tryptophan, likely indicating a read error. This sequence joins TRBV27 and TRBJ2-5; 7 positions agree with TRBD1. V lost 5 bases and J lost 11; bases outside the gene matches: 14. The CDR3 is 14 amino acids. CDR1 MNHEY and CDR2 SMNVEV come from the germline V gene (reference sequence). The CDR3 is CASSPRRGKYEQYS. CDR3 sequence (DNA): TGTGCCAGCAGTCCTCGCAGGGGGAAGTATGAGCAGTACTCC.

The gene calls are TRBV3-1 and TRBJ2-4; no clear D gene. The closer fit of TRBJ2-7 to the DNA end suggests the J call may be wrong. Germline values: CDR1 LGHDT, CDR2 YNNKEL (reference sequence). The CDR3 consists of 14 residues. This chain's CDR3 is CASSQASLRYEQYF. The DNA for the CDR3 is TGTGCCAGCAGCCAAGCGTCGCTTCGGTACGAGCAGTACTTC.

V gene TRBV20-1 combines with J gene TRBJ1-2, with unresolved D. This CDR3 has 14 amino acids. Trimming took off 1 base at V and 1 base at J, with 10 bases between the two ends. CDR1 is DFQATT, CDR2 SNEGSKA, per germline (reference sequence). CDR3 in DNA: TGCAGTGCTAGAGGAATGACCGATAACTATGGCTACACCTTC. Residues: CSARGMTDNYGYTF.

V is TRBV24-1 and J is TRBJ2-1; TRBD2 might be the D (5 bases). Germline assignment: CDR1 KGHDR and CDR2 SFDVKD. The V gene lost 4 bases and the J gene lost 10 bases, with 13 bases spanning the gap. The CDR3 runs 13 residues. CDR3 loop: CATSDPPSGEQFF. The DNA of the CDR3 is TGTGCCACCAGTGACCCCCCCTCGGGAGAGCAGTTCTTC.

To note about this clonotype: A much more abundant neighbour one base away suggests this may be a read error. V usage is TRBV3-1 and J usage is TRBJ1-6; 9 bases fit TRBD1. CDR1 and CDR2 (germline): LGHDT, YNNKEL (reference sequence). Trimming at V came to 4 bases and at J to 1 base, leaving 5 bases not matched to a gene. The CDR3 length is 17 residues. CDR3 residues: CASSRQGQGSYNSPLHF. In nucleotides, the CDR3 is TGTGCCAGCAGCCGGCAAGGACAGGGGTCCTATAATTCACCCCTCCACTTT.

This clonotype was recorded at least ten times. The chain couples TRBV2 to TRBJ2-1; D is unclear. The CDR3 has 14 amino acids. The V gene lost 8 bases and the J gene lost 4 bases, with 15 bases spanning the gap. CDR1 is SNHLY and CDR2 is FYNNEI in the germline V gene. CDR3 sequence reads: CASSPRDLYNEQFF. CDR3 nucleotides: TGTGCCAGCTCACCAAGGGATTTGTACAATGAGCAGTTCTTC.

This chain joins TRBV10-1 and TRBJ1-2; D possibly corresponds to TRBD1 (5 bases). V lost 3 bases, J lost 4 bases, and 15 bases lay in between. Germline-derived CDR1 and CDR2 are WNHNN and SYGVQD (reference sequence). The CDR3 extends over 15 amino acids. The CDR3 loop is CASSDPRGTGYGYTF. The CDR3 nucleotides are TGCGCCAGCAGTGATCCCCGCGGGACCGGCTATGGCTACACCTTC.

This clonotype was seen many times. A clone one base away is much larger, so this may be a read error. The chain employs TRBV5-5 and TRBJ2-7; D gene uncertain. Germline assignment: CDR1 SGHKS and CDR2 YYEKEE (reference sequence). This CDR3 is built from 15 residues. V shed 1 base and J shed 7 bases, with 18 bases lying between them. The chain's CDR3 is CASSLTESSYNEQYF. As DNA, the CDR3 is TGTGCCAGCAGCTTGACGGAGAGCTCCTACAATGAGCAGTACTTC. Filled out from reference TRBV5-5 and TRBJ2-7, the complete variable domain reads DAGVTQSPTHLIKTRGQQVTLRCSPISGHKSVSWYQQVLGQGPQFIFQYYEKEERGRGNFPDRFSARQFPNYSSELNVNALLLGDSALYLCASSLTESSYNEQYFGPGTRLTVT.

This clonotype was observed a handful of times. The chain uses TRBV7-8 and TRBJ2-2, with 7 positions matching TRBD2. From germline, CDR1 is SGHVS and CDR2 FQNEAQ. The CDR3 runs to 18 residues. V lost 5 bases to trimming and J lost 0 bases; unmatched junction nucleotides: 12. This CDR3 reads CASSLLMREIPNTGELFF. The CDR3 region has the DNA TGTGCCAGCAGCCTACTCATGCGGGAGATCCCGAACACCGGGGAGCTGTTTTTT.

Points on this clonotype: One base away lies a much larger clone, so this may be a sequencing read error. The V call is TRBV21-1, the J call TRBJ2-1. TRBV21-1 is termed a pseudogene. This CDR3 is 13 amino acids long. CDR3 sequence reads: CASSKETFQTEFF. CDR3 coding DNA: TGTGCCAGCAGCAAAGAAACGTTCCAGACTGAGTTCTTC.

This clonotype has ten or more counts. The chain joins TRBV10-3 to TRBJ2-1; 10 bases map to TRBD2. Germline V gives CDR1 ENHRY, CDR2 SYGVKD. The CDR3 length is 13 residues. The ends lost 10 bases at V and 5 bases at J; junction bases unmatched: 5. The CDR3 sequence is CATGTSENNEQFF. CDR3 sequence (DNA): TGTGCCACCGGGACTAGCGAGAACAATGAGCAGTTCTTC.

The chain recombines TRBV24-1 with TRBJ1-2, with TRBD1 as a possible D gene (5 bases). This CDR3 spans 13 amino acids. Trimming pared 2 bases from V and 7 bases from J, leaving 10 bases between. Germline V gives CDR1 KGHDR, CDR2 SFDVKD. The CDR3 DNA is TGTGCCACCAGTGATTCTGGGGGTCCTGGCTACACCTTC. It encodes CATSDSGGPGYTF.